Below, one T cell receptor beta chain is given with its context. The data derive from a study of blood T cell repertoires in COVID-19. Overall study: The United States, Italy and Spain provided the acute and convalescent COVID-19 samples.

Original analysis: Reference gene primer amplification in the assay estimated nucleated cell counts. The repertoire was sequenced with immunoSEQ multiplex PCR; TCRdb's copy has only in-frame clones and lacks some. The D gene and trimming were derived from the DNA, and the V and J assignments and clone size from that table. This table has some 65,000 clones, 65% to 85% appearing once. The CDR3 has 18 residues. The germline V gene has CDR1 SGDLS and CDR2 YYNGEE. Unmatched junction bases numbered 13, after V lost 3 bases and J lost 2 bases. The material sequenced was peripheral blood. This clonotype originated in a woman aged 70-85 years with acute or convalescent COVID-19. This chain joins TRBV9 and TRBJ2-2; TRBD2 agrees at 7 bases. The CDR3: CASSGSGGKELNTGELFF. The CDR3 DNA reads TGTGCCAGCAGCGGTTCCGGGGGGAAAGAACTCAACACCGGGGAGCTGTTTTTT.